These T cell receptor beta chains were read from a single sample in a study of shared clonotypes between healthy human individuals. Only in-frame clones appear in the TCRdb table, and some are missing; sequencing was by immunoSEQ multiplex PCR. The sample holds more than 850,000 clones, around 82% seen once. The material sequenced was memory CD4+ T cells from PBMCs. The receptors originated from a man younger than 30 in good health. Some clones in this sample may be carry-over from other donors' samples. The CDR3 runs from the conserved cysteine through the conserved F or W. The D gene is left open where the match is weak. Where a row states a size, it is once, few, many or the class of an expanded clone; other rows omit it.

clone_size	v_call	d_call	j_call	cdr3_aa	cdr3_nt
.	TRBV5-1	.	TRBJ2-3	CASSLAQEDTQYF	TGCGCCAGCAGCTTGGCCCAAGAAGATACGCAGTATTTT
many	TRBV9	.	TRBJ2-5	CASSIRGGQETQYF	TGTGCCAGCAGCATCAGGGGTGGGCAAGAGACCCAGTACTTC
.	TRBV6-5	.	TRBJ2-1	CASSYGPGAPYNEQFF	TGTGCCAGCAGTTACGGCCCGGGGGCGCCCTACAATGAGCAGTTCTTC
.	TRBV6-1	.	TRBJ1-2	CASSDFMSIYGYTF	TGTGCCAGCAGTGATTTCATGTCTATCTATGGCTACACCTTC
.	TRBV5-1	.	TRBJ1-1	CASSLGGTTEAFF	TGCGCCAGCAGCTTGGGGGGGACCACTGAAGCTTTCTTT
.	TRBV19	.	TRBJ1-5	CASSSGTYLNQPQHF	TGTGCCAGTAGTTCAGGGACCTATCTTAACCAGCCCCAGCATTTT
.	TRBV7-8	.	TRBJ1-5	CASSLLRGANQPQHF	TGTGCCAGCAGCTTATTACGGGGGGCCAATCAGCCCCAGCATTTT
.	TRBV28	.	TRBJ2-7	CASSLRRQAGDYEQYF	TGTGCCAGCAGTTTACGAAGACAGGCAGGGGACTACGAGCAGTACTTC
.	TRBV5-6	.	TRBJ2-5	CASSLAIWGHQETQYF	TGTGCCAGCAGCTTGGCCATTTGGGGTCATCAAGAGACCCAGTACTTC
.	TRBV6-5	.	TRBJ1-6	CASSYLGGNSPLHF	TGTGCCAGCAGTTACCTCGGGGGGAATTCACCCCTCCACTTT
few	TRBV6-1	.	TRBJ2-7	CASSDPRGQKSSYEQYF	TGTGCCAGCAGTGATCCTCGAGGACAAAAGAGCTCCTACGAGCAGTACTTC
.	TRBV29-1	TRBD1	TRBJ1-5	CSVGAGQNGEPQHF	TGCAGCGTTGGGGCGGGACAGAATGGGGAGCCCCAGCATTTT
.	TRBV5-1	.	TRBJ2-2	CASSMKTSLGELFF	TGCGCCAGCAGCATGAAGACTAGTTTGGGGGAGCTGTTTTTT
.	TRBV5-1	TRBD2	TRBJ2-5	CASRPGGVKETQYF	TGCGCCAGCAGGCCCGGGGGGGTGAAAGAGACCCAGTACTTC
.	TRBV6-4	.	TRBJ1-2	CASSEFSGSRSYGYTF	TGTGCCAGCAGTGAATTCTCGGGCAGCCGCTCCTATGGCTACACCTTC
.	TRBV11-2	TRBD2	TRBJ2-3	CASSHGLAGGGGDTQYF	TGTGCCAGCAGTCACGGACTAGCGGGAGGGGGCGGAGATACGCAGTATTTT
few	TRBV4-2	.	TRBJ1-2	CASSQERGYTF	TGTGCCAGCAGCCAAGAGAGAGGCTACACCTTC
.	TRBV6-1	.	TRBJ2-7	CASRKDASYEQYF	TGTGCCAGCAGAAAGGACGCGTCCTACGAGCAGTACTTC
.	TRBV6-5	.	TRBJ2-5	CASSIAGVFAETQYF	TGTGCCAGCAGCATCGCAGGGGTTTTCGCGGAGACCCAGTACTTC
few	TRBV9	.	TRBJ2-2	CASRRGDTGELFF	TGTGCCAGCAGGAGGGGAGACACCGGGGAGCTGTTTTTT
.	TRBV27	.	TRBJ1-1	CASSFSSVVAGGGTEAFF	TGTGCCAGCAGTTTCTCGAGCGTGGTGGCGGGGGGAGGCACTGAAGCTTTCTTT
.	TRBV5-4	TRBD1	TRBJ2-3	CASSLVVGQNTQYF	TGTGCCAGCAGCTTGGTTGTGGGACAGAATACGCAGTATTTT
.	TRBV12-1	.	TRBJ2-1	CASSFDPGISDGEQFF	TGTGCCAGCAGCTTTGATCCGGGCATTTCTGATGGTGAGCAGTTCTTC
.	TRBV6-1	TRBD1	TRBJ1-4	CASSAGTGDQKLFF	TGTGCCAGCAGTGCCGGGACAGGGGACCAAAAACTGTTTTTT
.	TRBV10-3	.	TRBJ2-6	CAITRPGGANVLTF	TGTGCCATCACCCGCCCAGGGGGGGCCAACGTCCTGACTTTC
.	TRBV5-4	.	TRBJ1-5	CASSLGGSNQPQHF	TGTGCCAGCAGCTTGGGAGGGAGCAATCAGCCCCAGCATTTT
.	TRBV28	.	TRBJ2-6	CASSFYGSGANVLTF	TGTGCCAGCAGTTTTTACGGCTCTGGGGCCAACGTCCTGACTTTC
.	TRBV5-1	TRBD2	TRBJ2-1	CASSPLAGAINEQFF	TGCGCCAGCAGCCCCCTAGCGGGGGCCATCAATGAGCAGTTCTTC
once	TRBV29-1	.	TRBJ2-6	CSVQQVSGANVLTF	TGCAGCGTGCAACAGGTCTCTGGGGCCAACGTCCTGACTTTC
.	TRBV11-2	.	TRBJ2-7	CASSYRLEVYEQYF	TGTGCCAGCAGCTACAGACTAGAGGTTTACGAGCAGTACTTC
.	TRBV4-1	.	TRBJ2-2	CASSQDFGSVGGELFF	TGCGCCAGCAGCCAAGATTTCGGGAGCGTTGGCGGGGAGCTGTTTTTT
.	TRBV27	.	TRBJ1-5	CASSLAGGPQHF	TGTGCCAGCAGTTTGGCCGGGGGGCCCCAGCATTTT
.	TRBV2	TRBD1	TRBJ1-5	CASSVYRGQVLAGNQPQHF	TGTGCCAGCAGTGTCTACAGGGGGCAAGTTCTGGCTGGCAATCAGCCCCAGCATTTT
few	TRBV11-2	.	TRBJ1-1	CASSLDFAGAGAEAFF	TGTGCCAGCAGCTTAGATTTTGCAGGCGCGGGGGCTGAAGCTTTCTTT
.	TRBV9	.	TRBJ2-5	CASSAFGADKETQYF	TGTGCCAGCAGCGCCTTTGGGGCTGATAAAGAGACCCAGTACTTC
.	TRBV30	.	TRBJ1-2	CAWSVWGGYTF	TGTGCCTGGAGTGTATGGGGTGGCTACACCTTC